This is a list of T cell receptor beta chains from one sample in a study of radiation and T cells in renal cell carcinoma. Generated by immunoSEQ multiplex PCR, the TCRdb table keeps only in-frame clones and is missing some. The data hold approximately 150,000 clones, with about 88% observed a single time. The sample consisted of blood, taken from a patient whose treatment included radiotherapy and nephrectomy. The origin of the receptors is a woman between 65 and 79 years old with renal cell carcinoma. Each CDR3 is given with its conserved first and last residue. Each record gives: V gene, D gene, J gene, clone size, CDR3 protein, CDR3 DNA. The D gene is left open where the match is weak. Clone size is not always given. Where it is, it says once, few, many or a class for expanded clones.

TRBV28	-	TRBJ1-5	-	CASLKGGGNQPQHF	TGTGCCAGCCTGAAGGGGGGAGGCAATCAGCCCCAGCATTTT
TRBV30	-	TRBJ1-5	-	CAWSKSRGPSGPQHF	TGTGCCTGGAGTAAGAGTCGAGGGCCTTCGGGGCCCCAGCATTTT
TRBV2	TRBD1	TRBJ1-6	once	CARGDRESSYNSPLHF	TGTGCCAGGGGGGACAGGGAAAGCTCCTATAATTCACCCCTCCACTTT
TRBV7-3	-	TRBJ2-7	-	CASSLDKGAYEQYF	TGTGCCAGCAGCTTGGACAAGGGAGCCTACGAGCAGTACTTC
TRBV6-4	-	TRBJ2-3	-	CASYRYRASTDTQYF	TGTGCCAGCTATCGTTACAGGGCATCCACAGATACGCAGTATTTT
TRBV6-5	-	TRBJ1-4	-	CASSYSPATNEKLFF	TGTGCCAGCAGTTACTCCCCGGCAACTAATGAAAAACTGTTTTTT
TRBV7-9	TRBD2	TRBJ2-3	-	CASSLATSGLLGTDTQYF	TGTGCCAGCAGCCTCGCGACTAGCGGTCTCCTGGGCACAGATACGCAGTATTTT
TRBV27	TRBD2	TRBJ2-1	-	CASSQPYSGDYNEQFF	TGTGCCAGCAGTCAACCCTATAGCGGGGACTACAATGAGCAGTTCTTC
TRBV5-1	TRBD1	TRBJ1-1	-	CASSDRDRDVAFF	TGCGCCAGCAGCGACCGGGACAGGGATGTTGCTTTCTTT
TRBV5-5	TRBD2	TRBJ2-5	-	CASSLLAGGEETQYF	TGTGCCAGCAGCCTATTGGCGGGGGGGGAAGAGACCCAGTACTTC
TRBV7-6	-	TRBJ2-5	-	CASSLGPGRETQYF	TGTGCCAGCAGCTTAGGGCCCGGGCGGGAGACCCAGTACTTC
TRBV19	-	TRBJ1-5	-	CASSIGRRQPQHF	TGTGCCAGTAGTATAGGTCGCCGCCAGCCCCAGCATTTT
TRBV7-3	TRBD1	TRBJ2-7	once	CASSPGTGGRQYF	TGTGCCAGCAGCCCTGGAACAGGGGGGAGGCAGTACTTC
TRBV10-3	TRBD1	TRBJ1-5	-	CAISGTGRDNQPQHF	TGTGCCATCAGTGGGACAGGGAGGGACAATCAGCCCCAGCATTTT
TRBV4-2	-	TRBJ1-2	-	CASSQDRGSNYGYTF	TGTGCCAGCAGCCAAGATCGGGGTTCTAACTATGGCTACACCTTC
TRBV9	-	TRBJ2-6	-	CASSVTGSTSGANVLTF	TGTGCCAGCAGCGTTACAGGATCAACTTCTGGGGCCAACGTCCTGACTTTC
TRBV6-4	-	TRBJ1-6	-	CASSAVGGADSPLHF	TGTGCCAGCAGTGCGGTTGGGGGGGCGGATTCACCCCTCCACTTT
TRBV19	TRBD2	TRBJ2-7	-	CASSTVAGLDEQYF	TGTGCCAGTAGTACCGTAGCGGGGCTCGACGAGCAGTACTTC
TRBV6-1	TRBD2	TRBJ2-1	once	CASSFGGSLRYEQFF	TGTGCCAGCAGTTTCGGGGGGAGCCTTCGGTATGAGCAGTTCTTC
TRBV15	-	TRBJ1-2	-	CATSRQGTGYYGYTF	TGTGCCACCAGCAGACAGGGGACGGGTTATTATGGCTACACCTTC
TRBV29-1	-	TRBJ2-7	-	CSVEVTSYEQYF	TGCAGCGTTGAAGTTACTAGCTACGAGCAGTACTTC
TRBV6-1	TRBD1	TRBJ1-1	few	CASRGDRVNTEAFF	TGTGCCAGCAGGGGTGACAGGGTTAACACTGAAGCTTTCTTT
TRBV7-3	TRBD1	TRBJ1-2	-	CASRTGTGGGGYTF	TGTGCCAGCAGGACCGGGACAGGGGGCGGTGGCTACACCTTC
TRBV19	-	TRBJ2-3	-	CASSNGRLDGTDTQYF	TGTGCCAGTAGTAATGGTCGTCTGGATGGCACAGATACGCAGTATTTT
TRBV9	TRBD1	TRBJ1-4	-	CASSVKQGVGEKLFF	TGTGCCAGCAGCGTAAAACAGGGGGTCGGTGAAAAACTGTTTTTT
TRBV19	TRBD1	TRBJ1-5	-	CASRTSGTGGWQPQHF	TGTGCCAGTAGAACCTCCGGGACAGGGGGCTGGCAGCCCCAGCATTTT
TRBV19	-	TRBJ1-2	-	CASSIQMGQGYGYTF	TGTGCCAGTAGTATACAAATGGGGCAGGGCTATGGCTACACCTTC
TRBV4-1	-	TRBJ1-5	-	CASSPRDTANQPQHF	TGCGCCAGCAGTCCCAGGGACACGGCGAATCAGCCCCAGCATTTT
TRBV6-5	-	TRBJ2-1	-	CASSQAGTQKFF	TGTGCCAGCAGCCAAGCCGGGACCCAAAAGTTCTTC
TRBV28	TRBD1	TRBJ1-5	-	CASSPVGQGDQPQHF	TGTGCCAGCAGCCCTGTGGGACAGGGTGATCAGCCCCAGCATTTT
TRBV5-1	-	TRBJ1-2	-	CASSLGQVEGYTF	TGCGCCAGCAGCTTGGGGCAGGTCGAGGGCTACACCTTC
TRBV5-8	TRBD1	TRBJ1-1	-	CASSLDRATTEAFF	TGTGCCAGCAGCCTAGACAGGGCGACCACTGAAGCTTTCTTT
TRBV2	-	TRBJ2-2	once	CASSGGVLGTGELFF	TGTGCCAGCAGTGGGGGAGTTCTCGGCACCGGGGAGCTGTTTTTT
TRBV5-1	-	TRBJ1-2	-	CASSLRTGIGYGYTF	TGCGCCAGCAGCCTCCGAACAGGGATAGGCTATGGCTACACCTTC
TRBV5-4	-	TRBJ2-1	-	CASSGRAEYNEQFF	TGTGCCAGCAGCGGCCGGGCCGAATACAATGAGCAGTTCTTC
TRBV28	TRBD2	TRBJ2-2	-	CASTGTSGVTGELFF	TGTGCCAGCACTGGGACTAGCGGGGTCACCGGGGAGCTGTTTTTT
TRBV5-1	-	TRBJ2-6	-	CASSLMTSSGANVLTF	TGCGCCAGCAGCCTGATGACCAGCTCTGGGGCCAACGTCCTGACTTTC
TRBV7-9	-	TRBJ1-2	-	CASIPSGGTGYTF	TGTGCCAGCATTCCCTCCGGAGGTACGGGCTACACCTTC
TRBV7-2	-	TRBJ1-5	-	CASSQDHGGTVGQPQHF	TGTGCCAGCAGCCAAGACCACGGGGGGACCGTCGGTCAGCCCCAGCATTTT
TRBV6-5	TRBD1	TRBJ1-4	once	CASTQGAREKLFF	TGTGCCAGCACTCAGGGGGCGCGTGAAAAACTGTTTTTT
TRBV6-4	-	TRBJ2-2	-	CASNPLRAPRNAGELFF	TGTGCCAGCAACCCCTTAAGGGCACCACGTAACGCCGGGGAGCTGTTTTTT
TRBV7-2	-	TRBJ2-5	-	CASSSDSFYQETQYF	TGTGCCAGCAGCTCGGACAGTTTTTACCAAGAGACCCAGTACTTC
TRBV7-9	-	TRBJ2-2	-	CASSLAGFNGELFF	TGTGCCAGCAGCTTAGCAGGGTTTAACGGGGAGCTGTTTTTT
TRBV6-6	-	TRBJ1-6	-	CASTYDIAGNSPLHF	TGTGCCAGCACCTATGATATCGCCGGTAATTCACCCCTCCACTTT